This TCR beta chain was obtained from a study of STAT3 mutations in large granular lymphocyte leukemia. Turning to the study itself: Roughly 44% of treated T-LGLL patients showed hematologic response to immunosuppression.

Whole-study results and caveats: In some patients, a small highly pathogenic clone possibly went undetected. In T-cell large granular lymphocyte leukemia, about half of patients showed multiple immunodominant subclonotypes.

TCRbeta libraries averaged around 37,000 productive templates per sample. Clones were read by immunoSEQ multiplex PCR, and TCRdb kept only the in-frame ones, dropping some. Of about 12,000 clones in the sample, 85% were seen once. V lost 4 bases to trimming and J lost 9 bases, with 13 bases between them. The CDR3 sequence is 13 residues long. Germline V gene sequence: CDR1 MGHRA, CDR2 YSYEKL. About this clone itself: Its antigen is as yet unknown.

This receptor was obtained from a man older than 75 with T-cell large granular lymphocyte leukemia. Some clones in this sample may be carry-over from other donors' samples. This chain links TRBV4-1 with TRBJ2-1; D may be TRBD2 (5 bases). The specimen was peripheral blood mononuclear cells. CDR3: CASSPQEAAEQFF. The CDR3 nucleotides read TGCGCCAGCAGCCCCCAGGAGGCTGCTGAGCAGTTCTTC.